A single sample is the source of the 31 T cell receptor beta chains below, sequenced in a study of blood T cell repertoires in COVID-19 (dated by TCRdb to 2020 to 2022). Receptor amplification or capture employed the immunoSEQ multiplex PCR assay. TCRdb took over this immuneACCESS table, retaining in-frame rearrangements with V and J assigned. Such tables are incomplete; in checked studies, under half of the missing clones stem from an unresolved V gene, and the remainder is unexplained. Across this sample there are some 220,000 clones, with around nine tenths seen only once. The top ten clones comprise 0.83% of the sample. The sample was peripheral blood. These receptors were taken from a man aged 25 to 40 with COVID-19, enrolled during active disease.

The rearrangement links TRBV3-1 (or the pseudogene TRBV3-2) to TRBJ1-1, with D possibly matching TRBD1 (5 bases). Germline loops: CDR1 LGHDT, CDR2 YNNKEL (reference sequence). This CDR3 has 17 residues. The V gene lost 4 bases and the J gene lost 5 bases, with 23 bases spanning the gap. The CDR3 DNA is TGTGCCAGCAGCCGAATCTACAATCAGGGTAAGAGGACTGAAGCTTTCTTT. Translating gives CASSRIYNQGKRTEAFF.

The chain links TRBV7-6 to TRBJ1-6; tentative D call: TRBD1 (5 bases). Germline V CDR1 and CDR2: SGHVS, FNYEAQ. V was trimmed by 4 bases and J by 5 bases, leaving 15 bases between them. The CDR3 is made up of 16 amino acids. As DNA, the CDR3 is TGTGCCAGCAGCTCAGAATCTCAGGGAAATAATTCACCCCTCCACTTT. Encoded protein: CASSSESQGNNSPLHF.

This clone was counted a single time. The chain couples TRBV27 to TRBJ1-2, with 8 bases identical to TRBD1. V trimming: 1 base; J trimming: 4 bases; junction bases outside the gene matches: 5. Germline CDR1 and CDR2: MNHEY and SMNVEV (reference sequence). The CDR3 is made up of 15 amino acids. The CDR3 bases are TGTGCCAGCAGTTTATTGTCAGGGGGCTTCTATGGCTACACCTTC. It codes for CASSLLSGGFYGYTF.

The V gene is TRBV7-8, the J gene TRBJ1-5; D remains unclear. Germline CDR1 is SGHVS and CDR2 is FQNEAQ. This CDR3 region has 12 residues. V was pared by 5 bases and J by 5 bases, with 7 bases between. The CDR3 reads CASSQQDQPQHF. DNA of the CDR3: TGTGCCAGCAGCCAGCAGGATCAGCCCCAGCATTTT.

This chain links TRBV9 with TRBJ2-6; maybe TRBD1 (6 bases). Trimming left V 3 bases short and J 1 base short, with 20 bases between. There are 19 residues in the CDR3. Germline CDR1 SGDLS, CDR2 YYNGEE. The CDR3 protein is CASSAPTWQGSSGANVLTF. CDR3 in DNA: TGTGCCAGCAGCGCCCCAACGTGGCAGGGGTCGTCTGGGGCCAACGTCCTGACTTTC.

The rearrangement links TRBV3-1 (or the pseudogene TRBV3-2) to TRBJ2-7; no clear D gene. This CDR3 is built from 16 residues. V was cut by 1 base and J by 0 bases, with 13 bases left in between. Germline V gene data show CDR1 as LGHDT and CDR2 as YNNKEL (reference sequence). CDR3 region: CASSQGRPPGSYEQYF. CDR3 nucleotide sequence: TGTGCCAGCAGCCAAGGCCGACCGCCAGGCTCCTACGAGCAGTACTTC.

The V gene is TRBV4-1, the J gene TRBJ2-7; 10 bases align to TRBD2. The germline CDR1 and CDR2 sequences are MGHRA and YSYEKL. Trimming at V came to 5 bases and at J to 3 bases, leaving 13 bases not matched to a gene. This CDR3 is 17 amino acids long. The CDR3 coding sequence is TGCGCCAGCAGCGGCGGCGGGGTAGCGGGGGGCCGCTACGAGCAGTACTTC. Protein sequence: CASSGGGVAGGRYEQYF.

The chain employs TRBV7-2 and TRBJ2-1; a weak D match, TRBD2 (6 bases). With 2 bases removed from V and 6 bases from J, the gap between germline ends came to 14 bases. Germline V CDR1 and CDR2: SGHTA, FQGNSA. The CDR3 runs 15 residues. This CDR3 is CASSLSWGAGNEQFF. CDR3 DNA: TGTGCCAGCAGCTTATCCTGGGGAGCGGGCAATGAGCAGTTCTTC.

This chain joins TRBV5-1 and TRBJ1-1; the match to TRBD1 covers 7 bases. The length of the CDR3 is 13 residues. CDR1 SGHRS and CDR2 YFSETQ come from the germline V gene. Trimming at V came to 3 bases and at J to 1 base, leaving 0 bases not matched to a gene. The CDR3 reads CASSWDRNTEAFF. Here the CDR3 DNA reads TGCGCCAGCAGCTGGGACAGGAACACTGAAGCTTTCTTT.

This clone was recorded a few times. The identical CDR3 is also encoded by other nucleotide sequences in the sample. This chain links TRBV5-1 with TRBJ2-2, with TRBD1 identical over 8 bases. The CDR3 extends over 16 amino acids. After removal of 4 bases from V and 0 bases from J, the junction contained 5 bases not matched to a gene. Germline V gene data show CDR1 as SGHRS and CDR2 as YFSETQ. The CDR3 loop is CASSPGQGTNTGELFF. The CDR3 region has the DNA TGCGCCAGCAGCCCTGGACAGGGCACGAACACCGGGGAGCTGTTTTTT. The whole variable domain, filled in from reference TRBV5-1 and TRBJ2-2, reads KAGVTQTPRYLIKTRGQQVTLSCSPISGHRSVSWYQQTPGQGLQFLFEYFSETQRNKGNFPGRFSGRQFSNSRSEMNVSTLELGDSALYLCASSPGQGTNTGELFFGEGSRLTVL.

The genes are TRBV10-2 and TRBJ1-5; 7 bases match TRBD1. V dropped 6 bases and J dropped 5; count of bases not matched to a gene: 7. The CDR3 covers 14 residues. CDR1 is WSHSY and CDR2 is SAAADI in the germline V gene. In DNA form, the CDR3 reads TGCGCCAGCAGCCCCACAGGGGCGGATCAGCCCCAGCATTTT. Encoded protein: CASSPTGADQPQHF.

The gene calls are TRBV5-1 and TRBJ1-3; perhaps TRBD1 as D (5 bases). This CDR3 comprises 13 residues. V lost 0 bases to trimming and J lost 8 bases, with 9 bases between them. Germline loops: CDR1 SGHRS, CDR2 YFSETQ. The CDR3 nucleotides read TGCGCCAGCAGCTTGGCCTTAGGGGACACCATATATTTT. It yields the protein CASSLALGDTIYF. Complete variable domain (other parts from reference TRBV5-1 and TRBJ1-3): KAGVTQTPRYLIKTRGQQVTLSCSPISGHRSVSWYQQTPGQGLQFLFEYFSETQRNKGNFPGRFSGRQFSNSRSEMNVSTLELGDSALYLCASSLALGDTIYFGEGSWLTVV.

This sequence joins TRBV6-5 and TRBJ1-4; D might be TRBD1 (5 bases). The germline V gene has CDR1 MNHEY and CDR2 SVGAGI. Trimming took 4 bases from V and 6 from J, leaving 12 bases between them. This CDR3 region has 14 residues. CDR3 sequence (DNA): TGTGCCAGCAGTTCAGGGAGGGAATATGAAAAACTGTTTTTT. As protein: CASSSGREYEKLFF.

V usage is TRBV9 and J usage is TRBJ1-5, with a weak D call TRBD1 (5 bases). This CDR3 has 14 amino acids. Germline lookup yields CDR1 SGDLS and CDR2 YYNGEE. V was pared by 4 bases and J by 0 bases, with 8 bases between. CDR3 DNA: TGTGCCAGCAGCCAGACAGATAGCAATCAGCCCCAGCATTTT. This codes for CASSQTDSNQPQHF.

The chain links TRBV5-1 to TRBJ2-7; a possible D gene is TRBD1 (5 bases). The CDR3 spans 14 residues. Germline CDR1 and CDR2: SGHRS and YFSETQ. The V end lost 0 bases, the J end lost 4 bases, and 11 bases lay between the germline ends. CDR3: CASSLGGSLYEQYF. The CDR3 region has the DNA TGCGCCAGCAGCTTGGGGGGCAGTTTATACGAGCAGTACTTC.

The chain combines TRBV6-4 with TRBJ1-1; D gene ambiguous. The CDR3 length is 15 residues. Trimming cost V 7 bases and J 2 bases, with 17 bases left between them. CDR1 is MRHNA and CDR2 is SNTAGT in the germline V gene. The CDR3 here is CASKLNGLLNTEAFF. CDR3 DNA sequence: TGTGCCAGCAAACTCAACGGTCTGCTCAACACTGAAGCTTTCTTT.

V gene TRBV7-3 combines with J gene TRBJ2-3, with a weak D call TRBD2 (5 bases). CDR1 is SGHTA, CDR2 FQGTGA, per germline. CDR3 length: 15 amino acids. Between the trimmed V and J ends, which lost 5 bases and 1 base, there was a span of 13 bases. CDR3 nucleotides: TGTGCCAGCAGCCTAGGACTCCACGGCACAGATACGCAGTATTTT. Protein: CASSLGLHGTDTQYF. Supplemented by reference TRBV7-3 and TRBJ2-3, the full variable domain reads GAGVSQTPSNKVTEKGKYVELRCDPISGHTALYWYRQSLGQGPEFLIYFQGTGAADDSGLPNDRFFAVRPEGSVSTLKIQRTERGDSAVYLCASSLGLHGTDTQYFGPGTRLTVL.

This rearrangement joins TRBV11-3 to TRBJ1-2, with TRBD1 as a possible D gene (6 bases). Germline loops: CDR1 SGHNT, CDR2 YENEEA. Trimming cost V 6 bases and J 0 bases, with 8 bases left between them. This CDR3 has 13 residues. CDR3 protein: CASRQGTNYGYTF. The CDR3 coding sequence is TGTGCCAGCAGACAGGGCACTAACTATGGCTACACCTTC.

V usage is TRBV5-1 and J usage is TRBJ1-2; TRBD1 matches at 9 bases. The CDR3 length is 15 residues. Germline V gene lookup returns CDR1 SGHRS and CDR2 YFSETQ. The V and J ends lost 4 bases and 0 bases, in that order; junction bases with no gene match: 4. Written as DNA, the CDR3 is TGCGCCAGCAGCAGGACAGGGGCCGCTAACTATGGCTACACCTTC. As protein: CASSRTGAANYGYTF.

The chain employs TRBV25-1 and TRBJ1-1; D gene uncertain. The CDR3 length is 15 residues. V was pared by 1 base and J by 6 bases, with 15 bases between. Germline V gene lookup returns CDR1 MGHDK and CDR2 SYGVNS. CDR3 sequence reads: CASSEWRGPSSEAFF. CDR3 coding DNA: TGTGCCAGCAGTGAATGGCGAGGGCCGAGCTCTGAAGCTTTCTTT. The entire variable domain, with the rest obtained from reference TRBV25-1 and TRBJ1-1, is as follows: EADIYQTPRYLVIGTGKKITLECSQTMGHDKMYWYQQDPGMELHLIHYSYGVNSTEKGDLSSESTVSRIRTEHFPLTLESARPSHTSQYLCASSEWRGPSSEAFFGQGTRLTVV.

This clone was detected only once. V gene TRBV7-9 combines with J gene TRBJ1-1; 8 bases align to TRBD1. Germline V gene sequence: CDR1 SEHNR, CDR2 FQNEAQ (reference sequence). The J segment lost 6 bases and the V segment lost 5 bases, leaving 8 bases of the junction unmatched. CDR3 length: 14 residues. Here the CDR3 DNA reads TGTGCCAGCAGCGTGACAGGGGAAATGGCTGAAGCTTTCTTT. Translated, it gives CASSVTGEMAEAFF.

The count of this clone is one. The rearrangement links TRBV6-2 or TRBV6-3 to TRBJ1-2, with 10 bases aligning to TRBD1. The V and J ends lost 4 bases and 8 bases, in that order; junction bases with no gene match: 4. This CDR3 contains 13 residues. The germline V gene has CDR1 MNHEY and CDR2 SVGEGT. CDR3 sequence (DNA): TGTGCCAGCAGTTTGACAGGGGGCAAGGGCTACACCTTC. This gives the protein CASSLTGGKGYTF.

This CDR3 reads CASSLLDTNTGELFF. In DNA form, the CDR3 reads TGCGCCAGCAGCTTGCTAGATACGAACACCGGGGAGCTGTTTTTT. V is TRBV5-1 and J is TRBJ2-2; no clear D. With 1 base removed from V and 0 bases from J, the gap between germline ends came to 7 bases. Germline-derived CDR1 and CDR2 are SGHRS and YFSETQ. The CDR3 extends over 15 amino acids.

CDR3 nucleotide sequence: TGTGCCTGGAGACCCGACAGGTCTAGGTATTTTGGCTACACCTTC. This sequence encodes CAWRPDRSRYFGYTF. The J gene is TRBJ1-2, the V gene TRBV30; possibly TRBD1 for D (6 bases). CDR1 is GTSNPN and CDR2 is SVGIG in the germline V gene (reference sequence). The CDR3 consists of 15 residues. V lost 3 bases and J lost 7, with 21 bases in between.

The chain joins TRBV4-2 to TRBJ2-6; 11 bases agree with TRBD2. The CDR3 length is 18 residues. V was pared by 0 bases and J by 2 bases, with 3 bases of the junction left unmatched. CDR1 is LGHNA and CDR2 is YNFKEQ in the germline V gene. This CDR3 reads CASSQDTSGGAGANVLTF. The CDR3 nucleotides are TGTGCCAGCAGCCAAGATACTAGCGGGGGCGCTGGGGCCAACGTCCTGACTTTC.

The J gene is TRBJ2-7, the V gene TRBV12-5, with D possibly matching TRBD2 (6 bases). Trimming pared 7 bases from V and 6 bases from J, leaving 13 bases between. The CDR3 is 12 residues long. Looked up from germline, CDR1 is LGHNT and CDR2 is FRNRAP. The CDR3 loop reads CASAPHGGEQYF. The CDR3 nucleotides read TGTGCTAGTGCCCCCCACGGGGGCGAGCAGTACTTC.

Remarks on this clone: Distinct nucleotide sequences in the sample also encode this CDR3. The CDR3 DNA reads TGTGCCAGCAGCACCGGACAGAACACTGAAGCTTTCTTT. Translated, it gives CASSTGQNTEAFF. This chain uses TRBV9 with TRBJ1-1, with D tentatively TRBD1 (5 bases). The germline gives CDR1 SGDLS, CDR2 YYNGEE. The CDR3 length is 13 residues. V lost 4 bases to trimming and J lost 1 base, with 8 bases between them.

The chain carries TRBV10-3 and TRBJ2-7, with 8 bases matching TRBD2. Trimming removed 10 bases from V and 2 bases from J; junction bases left unmatched: 7. This CDR3 is built from 13 residues. Germline loops: CDR1 ENHRY, CDR2 SYGVKD. In DNA form, the CDR3 reads TGTGCCACGGGAGGGACGCCAACCTACGAGCAGTACTTC. Encoded protein: CATGGTPTYEQYF.

CDR3 coding DNA: TGCGCCAGCAGTGAGTCGGGACAGTATGGCTACACCTTC. Residues: CASSESGQYGYTF. This chain uses TRBV10-2 with TRBJ1-2, with TRBD1 matching 7 bases. CDR1 and CDR2 from the germline V gene are WSHSY and SAAADI. This CDR3 has 13 amino acids. V trimming: 0 bases; J trimming: 5 bases; junction bases outside the gene matches: 0.

In this sample, this clone turned up once. This chain uses TRBV19 with TRBJ1-5; 7 nucleotides align to TRBD1. Germline lookup yields CDR1 LNHDA and CDR2 SQIVND (reference sequence). V lost 6 bases, J lost 4 bases, and 6 bases stayed unmatched. The CDR3 sequence is 14 residues long. CDR3 coding DNA: TGTGCCAGTAGGGACAGGCCTTCGAATCAGCCCCAGCATTTT. Protein sequence: CASRDRPSNQPQHF.

The chain recombines TRBV6-6 with TRBJ2-5, with D possibly TRBD1 on 5 matching bases. Germline CDR1 reads MNHNY; CDR2 reads SVGAGI (reference sequence). Trimming stripped 5 bases from V and 3 bases from J, with 16 bases between. The length of the CDR3 is 15 residues. CDR3 protein: CASSPHRHRKETQYF. For the CDR3, the DNA is TGTGCCAGCAGTCCCCACCGCCACAGGAAAGAGACCCAGTACTTC.